This T cell receptor beta chain emerged from a study of somatic mutations in cytotoxic T cells in rheumatoid arthritis. On the study more broadly: Certain V beta antibody-stained T-cell populations, V beta1+ cells sequenced for TCRB among them, were flow-sorted to nearly 100% purity.

This table comes from immunoSEQ multiplex PCR, and its TCRdb copy is limited to in-frame clones, with some not included. The repertoire consists of around 13,000 clones, with 78% occurring once and the leading ten covering less than 25%. Regarding the study as a whole: Each of about an eighth of the roughly 60 patients had a largest CD8+ clone that made up more than 20% of CD8+ cells. Unknown were the antigen targets of the expanded CD8+ clones.

Once isolated by positive magnetic bead selection, the CD4+ and CD8+ cells had their purity checked by flow cytometry. Remarks on this clone: Its antigen is currently unknown.

Germline values: CDR1 SGDLS, CDR2 YYNGEE. This CDR3 has 13 amino acids. V was clipped by 2 bases and J by 5 bases; unmatched bases: 0. This receptor was identified in an adult with rheumatoid arthritis. The genes are TRBV9 and TRBJ2-2, with TRBD2 identical over 7 bases. Sequencing was carried out using CD8+ T cells sorted from blood. The CDR3 DNA is TGTGCCAGCAGCGTCGGGGGGACCGGGGAGCTGTTTTTT. Protein product: CASSVGGTGELFF.